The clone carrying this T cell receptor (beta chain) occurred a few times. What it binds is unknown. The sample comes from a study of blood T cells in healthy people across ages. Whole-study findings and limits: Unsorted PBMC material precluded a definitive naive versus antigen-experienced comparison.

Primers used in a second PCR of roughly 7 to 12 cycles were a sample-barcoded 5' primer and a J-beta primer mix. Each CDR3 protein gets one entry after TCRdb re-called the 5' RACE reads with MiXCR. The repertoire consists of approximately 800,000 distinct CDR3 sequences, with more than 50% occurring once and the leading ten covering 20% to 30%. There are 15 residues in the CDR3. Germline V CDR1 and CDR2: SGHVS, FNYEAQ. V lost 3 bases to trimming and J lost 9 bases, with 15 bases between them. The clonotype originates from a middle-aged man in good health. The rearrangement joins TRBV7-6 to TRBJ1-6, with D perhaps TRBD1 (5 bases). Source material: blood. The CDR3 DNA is TGTGCCAGCAGCTTTTCCAGGGTGGTTTCTTCACCCCTCCACTTT. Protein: CASSFSRVVSSPLHF.